The 19 T cell receptor beta chains presented below share a single source sample, sequenced in a study of T cell responses to AZD1222 COVID-19 vaccine. TCRdb's table, derived via immunoSEQ multiplex PCR, lists solely in-frame clones and lacks some. The repertoire includes a few hundred thousand clones, over 90% of them detected once, and approximately 0.52% sits in the top ten. This sample comprised peripheral blood, obtained on day 0 of AZD1222 vaccination. Every receptor here comes from an adult in good health.

The chain is built from TRBV10-2 and TRBJ2-2; unclear D gene. This CDR3 contains 16 residues. Germline lookup yields CDR1 WSHSY and CDR2 SAAADI. Trimming left V 3 bases short and J 4 bases short, with 15 bases between. CDR3 DNA: TGCGCCAGCAGTGATCGGCGACGAACCAGCACCGGGGAGCTGTTTTTT. Residues: CASSDRRRTSTGELFF.

For the CDR3, the DNA is TGCAGCGTCCGACAGGGGATAAAGGACTCGTACGAGCAGTACTTC. Protein product: CSVRQGIKDSYEQYF. The V and J genes are TRBV29-1 and TRBJ2-7, with 8 nucleotides matching TRBD1. V gave up 6 bases and J gave up 4 bases; unmatched junction bases: 14. The CDR3 loop spans 15 amino acids. Germline CDR1 SQVTM, CDR2 ANQGSEA.

The genes are TRBV4-2 and TRBJ2-7; no clear D. The V gene lost 1 base and the J gene lost 3 bases, with 19 bases spanning the gap. CDR3 length equals 17 residues. CDR1 and CDR2 from the germline V gene are LGHNA and YNFKEQ. The CDR3 protein is CASSQALSGGVRYEQYF. As DNA, the CDR3 is TGTGCCAGCAGCCAAGCACTATCCGGCGGAGTCCGCTACGAGCAGTACTTC.

The chain couples TRBV4-1 to TRBJ2-7; 7 nucleotides agree with TRBD2. The V gene's germline CDR1 is MGHRA and CDR2 YSYEKL. The CDR3 length is 17 residues. With V trimmed by 1 base and J by 4 bases, 13 bases remained unmatched. The CDR3 DNA sequence: TGCGCCAGCAGCCAAGGTGGTGTAACGGGGGGTCTGTACGAGCAGTACTTC. Translation gives CASSQGGVTGGLYEQYF.

The gene calls are TRBV6-5 and TRBJ1-3; D is unclear. The CDR3 runs 14 residues. Germline CDR1 MNHEY, CDR2 SVGAGI. Trimming removed 5 bases from V and 0 bases from J, with 8 bases in between. The CDR3 DNA is TGTGCCAGCAGTATCGCCGACTCTGGAAACACCATATATTTT. Translated: CASSIADSGNTIYF.

The CDR3 protein is CASSLDRVYEQYF. In DNA form, the CDR3 reads TGTGCCAGCAGCTTAGATCGGGTGTACGAGCAGTACTTC. The V gene is TRBV11-2, the J gene TRBJ2-7; D gene ambiguous. Germline assignment: CDR1 SGHAT and CDR2 FQNNGV. CDR3 length: 13 amino acids. V gave up 0 bases and J gave up 4 bases, with 7 bases separating them.

In this sample, this clone turned up once. This chain connects TRBV11-3 to TRBJ1-2; 8 bases are shared with TRBD1. Per the germline V gene, CDR1 is SGHNT and CDR2 is YENEEA. The CDR3 totals 15 residues. The trim removed 4 bases at V and 7 bases at J, leaving 11 bases unmatched. CDR3: CASSSRGGQERGYTF. The CDR3 nucleotides read TGTGCCAGCAGCTCACGAGGGGGACAGGAGCGTGGCTACACCTTC.

The rearrangement joins TRBV28 to TRBJ1-2, with 10 bases lining up with TRBD1. Germline-derived CDR1 and CDR2 are MDHEN and SYDVKM. The junction had 4 bases not matched to a gene; V was cut back by 5 bases and J by 4 bases. The CDR3 totals 14 residues. The CDR3 coding sequence is TGTGCCAGCAGTGCCGGGACAGGGGTCTATGGCTACACCTTC. Translated, it gives CASSAGTGVYGYTF.

The chain combines TRBV11-2 with TRBJ2-7; D gene unclear. Trimming left V 0 bases short and J 2 bases short, with 14 bases between. Germline CDR1 is SGHAT and CDR2 is FQNNGV. This CDR3 contains 16 residues. Here the CDR3 DNA reads TGTGCCAGCAGCTTAGATTGGATTCGGCGGCCCTACGAGCAGTACTTC. Protein product: CASSLDWIRRPYEQYF.

As to this clone: In the same sample, other DNA sequences code for this CDR3. The chain joins TRBV7-2 to TRBJ2-1; no firm D call. Germline CDR1 reads SGHTA; CDR2 reads FQGNSA. CDR3 size: 13 residues. The V gene lost 2 bases and the J gene lost 4 bases, with 6 bases spanning the gap. The CDR3 nucleotides are TGTGCCAGCAGCTTAACTGGATACAATGAGCAGTTCTTC. It encodes CASSLTGYNEQFF.

As for this clone: Within the sample, other DNA sequences also encode this same CDR3. The gene calls are TRBV7-8 and TRBJ1-5; D uncertain. Deletions cut 3 bases from V and 1 base from J, with 1 base between. The CDR3 is 12 residues long. CDR1 is SGHVS and CDR2 is FQNEAQ in the germline V gene. The CDR3 DNA reads as TGTGCCAGCAGCTTGAGCAATCAGCCCCAGCATTTT. This codes for CASSLSNQPQHF.

The rearrangement joins TRBV6-5 to TRBJ2-7, with TRBD1 matching 7 bases. After removal of 7 bases from V and 2 bases from J, the junction contained 8 bases not matched to a gene. CDR3 size: 14 residues. Germline V gene data show CDR1 as MNHEY and CDR2 as SVGAGI. CDR3 bases: TGTGCCAGCAACCCGGGACAGAGAACCTACGAGCAGTACTTC. Residues: CASNPGQRTYEQYF.

This chain uses TRBV28 with TRBJ1-2; D not certain. The CDR3 spans 18 residues. V was shortened by 7 bases and J by 2 bases, with 26 bases between the two germline ends. Per germline, CDR1 MDHEN and CDR2 SYDVKM. The CDR3 coding sequence is TGTGCCAGCACCCCCAACGGCCTAACGAGGGAAGAGAACTATGGCTACACCTTC. Protein: CASTPNGLTREENYGYTF.

The chain combines TRBV30 with TRBJ1-5; no definite D call. Trimming took 2 bases from V and 5 from J, leaving 16 bases between them. Germline CDR1 GTSNPN, CDR2 SVGIG (reference sequence). This CDR3 region has 15 residues. The CDR3: CAWSPRGADYQPQHF. As DNA, the CDR3 is TGTGCCTGGAGTCCCCGTGGAGCAGATTATCAGCCCCAGCATTTT.

This clone was seen more than once but under ten times. This chain joins TRBV9 and TRBJ2-1; D is uncertain. The ends were cut back, 2 bases at V and 5 bases at J, with 8 bases in the middle. The CDR3 runs to 13 residues. Looked up from germline, CDR1 is SGDLS and CDR2 is YYNGEE. The CDR3 nucleotides read TGTGCCAGCAGCGTCGCCCAGCACAATGAGCAGTTCTTC. The encoded protein is CASSVAQHNEQFF.

This clone has a single count. The chain carries TRBV4-1 and TRBJ1-2, with 12 bases matching TRBD1. Germline-derived CDR1 and CDR2 are MGHRA and YSYEKL. The V gene end was trimmed by 0 bases and the J gene end by 6 bases; junction bases not matched to a gene: 8. The CDR3 runs 17 residues. The CDR3 bases are TGCGCCAGCAGCCAAGATCTGGGGACAGGGGGCGCGAATGGCTACACCTTC. This sequence encodes CASSQDLGTGGANGYTF.

The V gene is TRBV6-5, the J gene TRBJ2-7; D might be TRBD1 or TRBD2, each matching 7 bases. Germline loops: CDR1 MNHEY, CDR2 SVGAGI. The CDR3 sequence is 14 residues long. V gave up 4 bases and J gave up 2 bases, with 12 bases separating them. The CDR3 spells CASSSRGGPYEQYF. In nucleotides, the CDR3 is TGTGCCAGCAGTTCCAGGGGGGGCCCCTACGAGCAGTACTTC.

The chain couples TRBV6-5 to TRBJ1-1; D not resolved. The CDR3 contains 14 residues. V lost 0 bases and J lost 4, with 9 bases in between. The germline CDR1 and CDR2 sequences are MNHEY and SVGAGI. CDR3 in amino acids: CASSYSGWFTEAFF. DNA for the CDR3: TGTGCCAGCAGTTACTCGGGGTGGTTCACTGAAGCTTTCTTT.

The rearrangement joins TRBV7-2 to TRBJ2-7, with 8 bases aligning to TRBD1. Trimming at V came to 1 base and at J to 1 base, leaving 6 bases not matched to a gene. Germline CDR1 is SGHTA and CDR2 is FQGNSA. This CDR3 contains 16 residues. The CDR3 DNA follows: TGTGCCAGCAGCTTAGTAGGGCAGGGGGCATCCTACGAGCAGTACTTC. Translated, it gives CASSLVGQGASYEQYF.